Presented here are 14 T cell receptor beta chains from one specimen sequenced in a study of cytomegalovirus exposure and HLA in healthy donors. Primers for the PCR totalled 60 Vbeta and 13 Jbeta. Assay used: immunoSEQ multiplex PCR; TCRdb lists only in-frame clones, some missing. The repertoire has around 150,000 clones, around three quarters of them found once; the top ten carry about 2.2%. The sequencing sample was made of PBMCs. These receptor sequences come from a man aged 35-49 years in good health and CMV-seronegative.

The V gene is TRBV5-1, the J gene TRBJ2-7, with 9 bases fitting TRBD2. After removal of 4 bases from V and 4 bases from J, the junction contained 9 bases not matched to a gene. Germline V gives CDR1 SGHRS, CDR2 YFSETQ. This CDR3 is built from 15 residues. The CDR3 bases are TGCGCCAGCAGCCCCACAACTAGCGGGCCGTACGAGCAGTACTTC. Encoded protein: CASSPTTSGPYEQYF.

The chain links TRBV19 to TRBJ2-3; 14 bases map to TRBD2. CDR3 length: 17 amino acids. CDR1 is LNHDA and CDR2 is SQIVND in the germline V gene (reference sequence). J lost 2 bases, V lost 4 bases, and 5 bases had no gene match. The chain's CDR3 is CASSSPTSGRVTDTQYF. The CDR3 nucleotides read TGTGCCAGTAGTAGCCCGACTAGCGGGAGGGTCACAGATACGCAGTATTTT.

The rearrangement joins TRBV28 to TRBJ2-7, with D maybe TRBD1 (6 bases). This CDR3 is built from 16 residues. CDR1 MDHEN and CDR2 SYDVKM come from the germline V gene. Trimming took off 4 bases at V and 4 bases at J, with 20 bases between the two ends. The CDR3 DNA reads as TGTGCCAGCAGTTCCCTATTACCGTACAGGGAGTACGAGCAGTACTTC. Translation: CASSSLLPYREYEQYF.

Of note for this clone: At the DNA level, this CDR3 is encoded by other sequences in the same sample as well. The rearrangement links TRBV7-9 to TRBJ1-2; 9 positions agree with TRBD1. V shed 0 bases and J 7 bases; nucleotides not matched to a gene: 9. Per germline, CDR1 SEHNR and CDR2 FQNEAQ (reference sequence). The CDR3 sequence is 16 residues long. In nucleotides, the CDR3 is TGTGCCAGCAGCTTAGCGGGAACAGGGGGCTTATCTGGCTACACCTTC. It yields the protein CASSLAGTGGLSGYTF.

V is TRBV15 and J is TRBJ2-2; the D is unclear. The CDR3 is made up of 15 amino acids. Deletions cut 1 base from V and 6 bases from J, with 12 bases between. From germline, CDR1 is LNHNV and CDR2 YYDKDF (reference sequence). The CDR3 reads CATSRASGSSGELFF. The CDR3 nucleotides are TGTGCCACCAGCAGAGCGTCAGGCTCCTCCGGGGAGCTGTTTTTT.

The chain is built from TRBV28 and TRBJ1-1; D unclear. This CDR3 region has 14 residues. Germline V lookup: CDR1 MDHEN, CDR2 SYDVKM. Trimming cost V 2 bases and J 0 bases, with 7 bases left between them. The CDR3 bases are TGTGCCAGCAGTTTAGTTAGCGTGAACACTGAAGCTTTCTTT. Its protein is CASSLVSVNTEAFF.

This sequence joins TRBV27 and TRBJ2-5; 8 nucleotides align to TRBD2. After removal of 6 bases from V and 9 bases from J, the junction contained 18 bases not matched to a gene. CDR1 MNHEY and CDR2 SMNVEV come from the germline V gene (reference sequence). CDR3 length equals 16 residues. The CDR3 region has the DNA TGTGCCAGCAGCCCGATCCGACTAGCGTCTCAAGGGGCCCAGTACTTC. Its translation: CASSPIRLASQGAQYF.

The V gene is TRBV25-1, the J gene TRBJ2-1; tentative D call: TRBD2 (6 bases). Germline assignment: CDR1 MGHDK and CDR2 SYGVNS. The V end was cut by 1 base, the J end by 4 bases, with 14 bases between. The CDR3 sequence is 16 residues long. The CDR3 spells CASSELGGSGYNEQFF. The CDR3, as DNA: TGTGCCAGCAGTGAATTGGGGGGTAGCGGATACAATGAGCAGTTCTTC. The full variable domain, its missing parts supplied by reference TRBV25-1 and TRBJ2-1, is EADIYQTPRYLVIGTGKKITLECSQTMGHDKMYWYQQDPGMELHLIHYSYGVNSTEKGDLSSESTVSRIRTEHFPLTLESARPSHTSQYLCASSELGGSGYNEQFFGPGTRLTVL.

The rearrangement uses TRBV5-1 and TRBJ2-1, with TRBD2 identical over 9 bases. The germline V gene encodes CDR1 SGHRS and CDR2 YFSETQ. J lost 0 bases, V lost 1 base, and 5 bases had no gene match. The CDR3 extends over 17 amino acids. The CDR3: CASSLTSGLRSYNEQFF. CDR3 sequence (DNA): TGCGCCAGCAGCTTGACTAGCGGGCTCCGCTCCTACAATGAGCAGTTCTTC.

J is TRBJ1-1 and V is TRBV28; D unclear. This CDR3 region has 13 residues. Germline CDR1 MDHEN, CDR2 SYDVKM. The V gene lost 6 bases and the J gene lost 5 bases, with 13 bases spanning the gap. The CDR3 here is CASSITPMTEAFF. CDR3 nucleotides: TGTGCCAGCAGCATAACCCCTATGACTGAAGCTTTCTTT.

The chain links TRBV5-5 to TRBJ2-7, with 9 nucleotides matching TRBD1. There are 15 residues in the CDR3. Germline trimming cut 4 bases from V and 6 bases from J; bases unmatched to any gene: 11. Germline V gene lookup returns CDR1 SGHKS and CDR2 YYEKEE (reference sequence). Here the CDR3 DNA reads TGTGCCAGCAGCCCTCGAGGACAGGGGACGACCGAGCAGTACTTC. Residues: CASSPRGQGTTEQYF.

V usage is TRBV18 and J usage is TRBJ2-7; D gene uncertain. V was cut by 3 bases and J by 3 bases, with 6 bases left in between. The germline V gene encodes CDR1 KGHSH and CDR2 LQKENI. The CDR3 is 12 amino acids. The CDR3 DNA reads as TGTGCCAGCTCACCCCGCGGCTACGAGCAGTACTTC. This translates into CASSPRGYEQYF.

V is TRBV7-2 and J is TRBJ2-7; tentative D call: TRBD2 (7 bases). V gave up 4 bases and J gave up 9 bases, with 22 bases separating them. Germline V gene lookup returns CDR1 SGHTA and CDR2 FQGNSA. CDR3 length: 15 residues. The CDR3, as DNA: TGTGCCAGCAGCTCGAGCATTGCGGGGGCAGTTCGGCAGTACTTC. Amino acids: CASSSSIAGAVRQYF. The complete variable domain, with remaining parts taken from reference TRBV7-2 and TRBJ2-7, reads GAGVSQSPSNKVTEKGKDVELRCDPISGHTALYWYRQSLGQGLEFLIYFQGNSAPDKSGLPSDRFSAERTGGSVSTLTIQRTQQEDSAVYLCASSSSIAGAVRQYFGPGTRLTVT.

The CDR3 nucleotides read TGTGCCAGCAGCTTAGCTCCCCAGCGGGGGAACGGGGAGCAGTACTTC. Protein sequence: CASSLAPQRGNGEQYF. This sequence joins TRBV7-2 and TRBJ2-7; TRBD2 matches at 8 bases. Germline CDR1 is SGHTA and CDR2 is FQGNSA. J lost 7 bases, V lost 0 bases, and 11 bases had no gene match. The CDR3 covers 16 residues.